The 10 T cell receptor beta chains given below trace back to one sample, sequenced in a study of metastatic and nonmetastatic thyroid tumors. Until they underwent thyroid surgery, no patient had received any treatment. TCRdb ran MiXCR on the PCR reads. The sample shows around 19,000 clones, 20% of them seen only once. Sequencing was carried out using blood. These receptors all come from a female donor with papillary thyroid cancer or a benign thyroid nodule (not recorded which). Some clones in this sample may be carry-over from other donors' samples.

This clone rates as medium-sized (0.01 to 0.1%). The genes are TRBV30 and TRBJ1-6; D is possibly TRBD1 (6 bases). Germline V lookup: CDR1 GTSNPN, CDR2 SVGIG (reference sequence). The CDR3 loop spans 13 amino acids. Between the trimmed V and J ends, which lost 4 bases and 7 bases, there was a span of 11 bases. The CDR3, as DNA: TGTGCCTGGACGGGGGGCGCAAATTCACCCCTCCACTTT. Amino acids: CAWTGGANSPLHF. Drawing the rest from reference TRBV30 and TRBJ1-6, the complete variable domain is SQTIHQWPATLVQPVGSPLSLECTVEGTSNPNLYWYRQAAGRGLQLLFYSVGIGQISSEVPQNLSASRPQDRQFILSSKKLLLSDSGFYLCAWTGGANSPLHFGNGTRLTVT.

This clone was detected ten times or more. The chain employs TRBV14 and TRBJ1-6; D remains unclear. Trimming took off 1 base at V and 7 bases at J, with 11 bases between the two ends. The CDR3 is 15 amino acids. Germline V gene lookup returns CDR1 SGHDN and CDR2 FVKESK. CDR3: CASSQAWGENSPLHF. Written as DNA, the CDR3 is TGTGCCAGCAGCCAAGCTTGGGGTGAAAATTCACCCCTCCACTTT.

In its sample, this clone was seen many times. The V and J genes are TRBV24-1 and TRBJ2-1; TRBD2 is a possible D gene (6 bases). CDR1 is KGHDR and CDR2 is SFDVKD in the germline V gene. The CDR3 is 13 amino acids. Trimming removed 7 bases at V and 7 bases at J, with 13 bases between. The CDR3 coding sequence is TGTGCCACCAGAAAAGGGGCGGGGAATGAGCAGTTCTTC. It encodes CATRKGAGNEQFF.

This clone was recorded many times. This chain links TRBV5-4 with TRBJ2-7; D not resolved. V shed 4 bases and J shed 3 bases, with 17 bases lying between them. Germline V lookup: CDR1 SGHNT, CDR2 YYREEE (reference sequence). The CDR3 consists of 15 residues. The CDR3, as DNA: TGTGCCAGCAGCGTAGCCCTCGGCGCCTTCTACGAGCAGTACTTC. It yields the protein CASSVALGAFYEQYF.

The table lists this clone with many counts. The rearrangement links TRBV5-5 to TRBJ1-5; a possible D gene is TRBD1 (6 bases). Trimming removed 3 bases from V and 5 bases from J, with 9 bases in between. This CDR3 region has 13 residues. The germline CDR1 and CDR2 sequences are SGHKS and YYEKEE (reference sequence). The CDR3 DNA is TGTGCCAGCAGCTCCTACAGGGATCAGCCCCAGCATTTT. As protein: CASSSYRDQPQHF.

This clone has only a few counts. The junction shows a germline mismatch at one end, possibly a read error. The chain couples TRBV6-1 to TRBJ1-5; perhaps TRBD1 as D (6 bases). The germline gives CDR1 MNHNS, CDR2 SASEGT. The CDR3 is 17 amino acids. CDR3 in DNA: TGTGCCAGCAGCTTGGGGGTTGTGGGGGGCGGCAATCAGCCTCAGCATTTT. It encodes CASSLGVVGGGNQPQHF.

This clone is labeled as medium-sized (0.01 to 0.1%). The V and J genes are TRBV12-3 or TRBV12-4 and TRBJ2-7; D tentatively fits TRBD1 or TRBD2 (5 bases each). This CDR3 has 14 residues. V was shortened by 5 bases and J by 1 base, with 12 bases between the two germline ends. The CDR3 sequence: CASSVGRGSYEQYF. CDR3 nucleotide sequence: TGTGCCAGCAGTGTGGGGCGAGGGTCCTACGAGCAGTACTTC.

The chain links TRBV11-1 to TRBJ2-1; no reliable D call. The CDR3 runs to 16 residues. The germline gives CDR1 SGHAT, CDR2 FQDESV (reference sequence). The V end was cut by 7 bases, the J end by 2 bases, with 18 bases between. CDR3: CASTTFASLPYNEQFF. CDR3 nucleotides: TGTGCCAGCACTACCTTCGCGAGCTTACCCTACAATGAGCAGTTCTTC.

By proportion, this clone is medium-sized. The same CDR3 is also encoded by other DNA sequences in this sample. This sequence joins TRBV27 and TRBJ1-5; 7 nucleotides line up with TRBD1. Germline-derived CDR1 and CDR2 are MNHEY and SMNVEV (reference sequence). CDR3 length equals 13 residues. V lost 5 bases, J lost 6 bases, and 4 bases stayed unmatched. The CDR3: CASSIDRAQPQHF. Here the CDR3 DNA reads TGTGCCAGCAGTATAGACAGGGCTCAGCCCCAGCATTTT.

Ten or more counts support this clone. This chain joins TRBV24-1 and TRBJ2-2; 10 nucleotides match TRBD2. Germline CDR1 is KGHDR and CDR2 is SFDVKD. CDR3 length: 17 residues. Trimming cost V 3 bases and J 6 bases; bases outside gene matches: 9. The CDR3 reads CATSDVSSGGLAGELFF. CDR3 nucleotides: TGTGCCACCAGTGATGTATCTAGCGGGGGTTTGGCCGGGGAGCTGTTTTTT.